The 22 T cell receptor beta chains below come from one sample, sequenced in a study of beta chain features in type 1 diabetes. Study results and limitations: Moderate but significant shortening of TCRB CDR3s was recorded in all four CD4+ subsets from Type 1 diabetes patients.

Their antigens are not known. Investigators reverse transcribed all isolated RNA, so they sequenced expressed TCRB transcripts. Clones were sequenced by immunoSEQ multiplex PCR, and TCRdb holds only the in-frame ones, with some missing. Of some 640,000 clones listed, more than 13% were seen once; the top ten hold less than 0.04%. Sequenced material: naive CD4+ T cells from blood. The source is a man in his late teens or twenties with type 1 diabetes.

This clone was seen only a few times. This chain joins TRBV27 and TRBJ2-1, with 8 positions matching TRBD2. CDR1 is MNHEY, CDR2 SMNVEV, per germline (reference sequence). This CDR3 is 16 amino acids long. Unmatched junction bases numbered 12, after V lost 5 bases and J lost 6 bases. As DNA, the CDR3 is TGTGCCAGCAGTCGCAGTTCGGCGGGAGGAGTCAATGAGCAGTTCTTC. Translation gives CASSRSSAGGVNEQFF.

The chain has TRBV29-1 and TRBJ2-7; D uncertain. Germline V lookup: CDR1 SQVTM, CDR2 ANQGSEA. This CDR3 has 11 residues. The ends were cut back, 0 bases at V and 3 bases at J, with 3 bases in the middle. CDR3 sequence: CSVEDSYEQYF. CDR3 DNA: TGCAGCGTTGAAGACAGCTACGAGCAGTACTTC.

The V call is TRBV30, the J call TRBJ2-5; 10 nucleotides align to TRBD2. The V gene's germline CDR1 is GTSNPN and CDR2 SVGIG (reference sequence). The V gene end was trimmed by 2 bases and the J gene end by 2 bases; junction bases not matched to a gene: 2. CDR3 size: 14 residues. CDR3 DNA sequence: TGTGCCTGGAGTAGGACTAGCGGACAAGAGACCCAGTACTTC. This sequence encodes CAWSRTSGQETQYF. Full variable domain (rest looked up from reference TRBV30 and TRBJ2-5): SQTIHQWPATLVQPVGSPLSLECTVEGTSNPNLYWYRQAAGRGLQLLFYSVGIGQISSEVPQNLSASRPQDRQFILSSKKLLLSDSGFYLCAWSRTSGQETQYFGPGTRLLVL.

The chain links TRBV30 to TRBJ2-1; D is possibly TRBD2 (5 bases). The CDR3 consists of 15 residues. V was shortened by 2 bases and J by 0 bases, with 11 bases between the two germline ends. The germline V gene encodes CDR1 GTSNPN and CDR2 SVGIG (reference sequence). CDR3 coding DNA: TGTGCCTGGAGTCAGCGGACTTTCTCCTACAATGAGCAGTTCTTC. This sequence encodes CAWSQRTFSYNEQFF.

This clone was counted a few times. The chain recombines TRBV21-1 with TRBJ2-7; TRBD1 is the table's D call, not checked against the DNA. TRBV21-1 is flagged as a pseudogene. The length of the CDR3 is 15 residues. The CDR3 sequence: CASSKGGTGLNEQYF. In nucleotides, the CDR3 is TGTGCCAGCAGCAAAGGGGGGACAGGGCTAAACGAGCAGTACTTC.

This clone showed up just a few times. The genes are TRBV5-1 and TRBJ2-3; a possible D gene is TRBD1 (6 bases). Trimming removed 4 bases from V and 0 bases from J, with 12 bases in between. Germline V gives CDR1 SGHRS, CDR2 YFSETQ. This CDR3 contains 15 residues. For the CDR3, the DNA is TGCGCCAGCAGCCCGGACAGTCCGAGCACAGATACGCAGTATTTT. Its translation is CASSPDSPSTDTQYF.

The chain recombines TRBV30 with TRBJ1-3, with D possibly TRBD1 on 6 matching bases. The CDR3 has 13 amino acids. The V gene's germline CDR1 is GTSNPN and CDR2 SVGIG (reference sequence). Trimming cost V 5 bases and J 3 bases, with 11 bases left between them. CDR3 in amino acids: CAWGGIYGNTIYF. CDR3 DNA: TGTGCCTGGGGGGGCATTTATGGAAACACCATATATTTT. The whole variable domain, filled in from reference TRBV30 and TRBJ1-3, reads SQTIHQWPATLVQPVGSPLSLECTVEGTSNPNLYWYRQAAGRGLQLLFYSVGIGQISSEVPQNLSASRPQDRQFILSSKKLLLSDSGFYLCAWGGIYGNTIYFGEGSWLTVV.

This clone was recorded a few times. The CDR3 bases are TGCGCCAGCAGCCAACAGGACCGTTGGTACGAGCAGTACTTC. The encoded protein is CASSQQDRWYEQYF. The V call is TRBV4-1, the J call TRBJ2-7; no reliable D call. This CDR3 is 14 amino acids long. V lost 2 bases to trimming and J lost 4 bases, with 12 bases between them. Germline V gene sequence: CDR1 MGHRA, CDR2 YSYEKL.

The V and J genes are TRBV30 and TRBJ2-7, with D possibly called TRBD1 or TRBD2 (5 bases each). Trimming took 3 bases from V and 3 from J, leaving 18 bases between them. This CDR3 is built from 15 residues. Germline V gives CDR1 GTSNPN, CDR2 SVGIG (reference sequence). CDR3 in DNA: TGTGCCTGGAGCGGTGCCTCGGGGCGTTTCTACGAGCAGTACTTC. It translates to CAWSGASGRFYEQYF.

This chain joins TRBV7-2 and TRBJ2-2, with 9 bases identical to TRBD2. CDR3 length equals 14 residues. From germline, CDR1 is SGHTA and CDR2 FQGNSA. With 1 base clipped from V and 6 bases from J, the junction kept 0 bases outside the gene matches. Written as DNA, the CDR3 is TGTGCCAGCAGCTTAGGGACTAGCGCCGGGGAGCTGTTTTTT. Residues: CASSLGTSAGELFF.

CDR3 nucleotide sequence: TGTGCCAGCAGTGTTAACGAGGAGACCCAGTACTTC. Translation: CASSVNEETQYF. This chain connects TRBV6-5 to TRBJ2-5; D is uncertain. Looked up from germline, CDR1 is MNHEY and CDR2 is SVGAGI. Trimming pared 5 bases from V and 5 bases from J, leaving 9 bases between. The CDR3 contains 12 residues.

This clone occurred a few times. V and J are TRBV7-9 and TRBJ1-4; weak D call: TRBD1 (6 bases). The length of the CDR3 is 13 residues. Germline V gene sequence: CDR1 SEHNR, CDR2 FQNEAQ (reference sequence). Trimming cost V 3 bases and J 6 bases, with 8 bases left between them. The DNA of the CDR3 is TGTGCCAGCAGCTTCGCAGGGGATGAAAAACTGTTTTTT. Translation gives CASSFAGDEKLFF.

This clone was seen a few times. CDR3 sequence (DNA): TGTGCCAGCAATTCACCCCTCGCGACGCAGTATTTT. This encodes CASNSPLATQYF. V usage is TRBV2 and J usage is TRBJ2-3; D gene unclear. The germline V and J ends were trimmed by 7 bases and 9 bases, with 14 bases remaining between them. Germline V gene lookup returns CDR1 SNHLY and CDR2 FYNNEI. The CDR3 loop spans 12 amino acids. Drawing the rest from reference TRBV2 and TRBJ2-3, the complete variable domain is EPEVTQTPSHQVTQMGQEVILRCVPISNHLYFYWYRQILGQKVEFLVSFYNNEISEKSEIFDDQFSVERPDGSNFTLKIRSTKLEDSAMYFCASNSPLATQYFGPGTRLTVL.

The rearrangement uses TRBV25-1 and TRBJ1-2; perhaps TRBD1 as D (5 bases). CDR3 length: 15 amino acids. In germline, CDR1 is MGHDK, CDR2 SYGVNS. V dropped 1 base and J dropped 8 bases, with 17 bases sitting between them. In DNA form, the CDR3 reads TGTGCCAGCAGTGAATTTAGGCAGGGAGGTGGGGGCTACACCTTC. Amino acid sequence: CASSEFRQGGGGYTF.

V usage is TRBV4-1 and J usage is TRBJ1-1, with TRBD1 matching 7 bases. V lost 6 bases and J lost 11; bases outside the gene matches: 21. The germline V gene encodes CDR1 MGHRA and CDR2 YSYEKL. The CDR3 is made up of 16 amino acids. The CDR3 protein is CASRTPEKGARFVAFF. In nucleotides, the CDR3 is TGCGCCAGCAGGACGCCTGAGAAGGGGGCTCGTTTTGTTGCTTTCTTT.

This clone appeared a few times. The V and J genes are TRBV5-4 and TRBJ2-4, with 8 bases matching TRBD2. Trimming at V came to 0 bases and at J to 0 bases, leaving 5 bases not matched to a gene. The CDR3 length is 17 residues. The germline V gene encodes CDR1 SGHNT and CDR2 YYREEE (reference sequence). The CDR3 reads CASSLGGLALAKNIQYF. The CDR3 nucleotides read TGTGCCAGCAGCTTGGGTGGACTAGCTTTAGCCAAAAACATTCAGTACTTC.

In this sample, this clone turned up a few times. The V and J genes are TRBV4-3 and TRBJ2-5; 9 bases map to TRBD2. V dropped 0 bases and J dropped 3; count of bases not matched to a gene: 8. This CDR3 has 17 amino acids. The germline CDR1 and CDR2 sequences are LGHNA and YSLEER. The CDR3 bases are TGCGCCAGCAGCCAAGACCCCCCATCTAGCGGGGAAGAGACCCAGTACTTC. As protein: CASSQDPPSSGEETQYF.

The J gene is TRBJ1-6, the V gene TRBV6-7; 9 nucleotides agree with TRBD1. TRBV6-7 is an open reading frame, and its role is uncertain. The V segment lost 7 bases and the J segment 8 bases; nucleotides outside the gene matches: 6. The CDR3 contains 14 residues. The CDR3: CASTPGQGDSPLHF. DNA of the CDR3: TGTGCCAGCACCCCGGGACAGGGAGATTCACCCCTCCACTTT.

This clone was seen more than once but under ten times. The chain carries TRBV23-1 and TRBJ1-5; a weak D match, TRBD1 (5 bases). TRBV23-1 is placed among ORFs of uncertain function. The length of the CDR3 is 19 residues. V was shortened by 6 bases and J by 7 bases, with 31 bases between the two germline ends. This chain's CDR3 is CASSYPEGTEGPKRQPQHF. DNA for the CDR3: TGCGCCAGCAGCTATCCTGAGGGGACGGAAGGCCCAAAGCGACAGCCCCAGCATTTT.

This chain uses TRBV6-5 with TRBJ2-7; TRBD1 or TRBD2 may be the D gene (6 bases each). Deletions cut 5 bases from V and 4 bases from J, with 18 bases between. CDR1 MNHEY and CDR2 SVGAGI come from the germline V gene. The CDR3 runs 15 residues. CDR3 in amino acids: CASSRKQGLTYEQYF. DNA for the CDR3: TGTGCCAGCAGTCGTAAACAGGGACTTACGTACGAGCAGTACTTC.

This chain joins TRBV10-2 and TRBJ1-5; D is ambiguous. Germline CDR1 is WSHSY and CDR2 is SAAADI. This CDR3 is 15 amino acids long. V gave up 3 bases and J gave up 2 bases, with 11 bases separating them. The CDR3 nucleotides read TGCGCCAGCAGTGATCAGTTTGATGGCAATCAGCCCCAGCATTTT. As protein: CASSDQFDGNQPQHF.

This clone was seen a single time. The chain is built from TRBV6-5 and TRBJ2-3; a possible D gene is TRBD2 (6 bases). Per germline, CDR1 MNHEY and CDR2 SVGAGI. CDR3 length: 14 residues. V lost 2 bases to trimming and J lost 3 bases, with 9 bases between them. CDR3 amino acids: CASSYAGPTDTQYF. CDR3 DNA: TGTGCCAGCAGTTACGCGGGACCGACAGATACGCAGTATTTT.